One sample yielded the 25 T cell receptor beta chains listed below, sequenced in a study of T cells in localized non-small cell lung cancer. TCRdb keeps only in-frame clones here, not all; method: immunoSEQ multiplex PCR. The table records about 52,000 clones, roughly 75% of them present only once. Here the sequenced sample was PBMCs, taken before any cancer treatment. These TCRs come from a woman between 35 and 75 years old with stage II lung adenocarcinoma.

This clone was counted between two and nine times. V gene TRBV6-1 combines with J gene TRBJ2-3; possibly TRBD1 for D (5 bases). This CDR3 is 15 amino acids long. The V and J ends lost 5 bases and 3 bases respectively, with 15 bases between them. Germline V gene data show CDR1 as MNHNS and CDR2 as SASEGT. CDR3 sequence (DNA): TGTGCCAGCAGTTTGGGGCTACGCCGGACAGATACGCAGTATTTT. Amino acids: CASSLGLRRTDTQYF.

This clone was picked up many times. The chain combines TRBV5-4 with TRBJ2-3; 8 nucleotides agree with TRBD2. The germline V gene encodes CDR1 SGHNT and CDR2 YYREEE (reference sequence). This CDR3 comprises 14 residues. V gave up 4 bases and J gave up 5 bases; unmatched junction bases: 6. The CDR3 DNA reads TGTGCCAGCAGCCCCAGCGGGGGTGTAGATACGCAGTATTTT. Translation gives CASSPSGGVDTQYF.

V is TRBV4-1 and J is TRBJ1-2, with D maybe TRBD1 (5 bases). Trimming shortened V by 1 base and J by 3 bases, and 12 bases separated the two germline ends. The CDR3 totals 15 residues. Germline CDR1 reads MGHRA; CDR2 reads YSYEKL. The CDR3 region is CASSQGIQADYGYTF. CDR3 coding DNA: TGCGCCAGCAGCCAAGGCATACAGGCGGACTATGGCTACACCTTC.

The gene calls are TRBV28 and TRBJ2-7; D unclear. The CDR3 has 12 amino acids. The ends were cut back, 7 bases at V and 2 bases at J, with 9 bases in the middle. Germline CDR1 is MDHEN and CDR2 is SYDVKM. The CDR3 DNA reads TGTGCCAGCACCTCCGCCACCTACGAGCAGTACTTC. Protein: CASTSATYEQYF.

In DNA, the CDR3 is TGTGCCAGCAGCACCCCTGAGCGGGAGCTGTTTTTT. This gives the protein CASSTPERELFF. V gene TRBV5-4 combines with J gene TRBJ2-2; D is undetermined. Per germline, CDR1 SGHNT and CDR2 YYREEE (reference sequence). V dropped 4 bases and J dropped 9 bases, with 10 bases sitting between them. This CDR3 region has 12 residues.

This clone occurred once. The chain joins TRBV19 to TRBJ2-6, with D unclear. This CDR3 region has 16 residues. Per germline, CDR1 LNHDA and CDR2 SQIVND (reference sequence). V was pared by 6 bases and J by 0 bases, with 12 bases between. DNA for the CDR3: TGTGCCAGTAGGGCAGGCTACAGCTCTGGGGCCAACGTCCTGACTTTC. It yields the protein CASRAGYSSGANVLTF.

The chain employs TRBV19 and TRBJ1-5; 11 bases fit TRBD1. There are 17 residues in the CDR3. V gave up 6 bases and J gave up 1 base; unmatched junction bases: 8. Germline V lookup: CDR1 LNHDA, CDR2 SQIVND (reference sequence). Written as DNA, the CDR3 is TGTGCCAGTAGCCCCGAAGGACAGGGGGCGAGCAATCAGCCCCAGCATTTT. Its protein product is CASSPEGQGASNQPQHF.

The CDR3 sequence: CASSSWGEQFF. The CDR3 nucleotides read TGTGCCAGCAGTTCGTGGGGTGAGCAGTTCTTC. The rearrangement links TRBV6-5 to TRBJ2-1, with unresolved D. Trimming removed 4 bases from V and 9 bases from J, with 7 bases in between. CDR1 and CDR2 (germline): MNHEY, SVGAGI. This CDR3 is built from 11 residues.

The V and J genes are TRBV7-6 and TRBJ1-1; D gene ambiguous. With 0 bases removed from V and 0 bases from J, the gap between germline ends came to 8 bases. The CDR3 is made up of 15 amino acids. Germline V gene data show CDR1 as SGHVS and CDR2 as FNYEAQ. CDR3 amino acids: CASSLAEQMNTEAFF. For the CDR3, the DNA is TGTGCCAGCAGCTTAGCGGAGCAGATGAACACTGAAGCTTTCTTT.

A single count supports this clone. This chain links TRBV6-1 with TRBJ1-2, with 7 positions matching TRBD1. The CDR3 sequence is 15 residues long. CDR1 and CDR2 (germline): MNHNS, SASEGT. Trimming cost V 7 bases and J 7 bases; bases outside gene matches: 15. The CDR3 sequence: CASIQGGRAYSGYTF. DNA for the CDR3: TGTGCCAGCATTCAAGGGGGCAGGGCCTATTCTGGCTACACCTTC.

This chain joins TRBV30 and TRBJ2-5, with D uncertain. The V and J ends lost 5 bases and 9 bases respectively, with 13 bases between them. Germline loops: CDR1 GTSNPN, CDR2 SVGIG (reference sequence). The CDR3 runs 11 residues. The CDR3 protein is CAWALSGAQYF. The CDR3, as DNA: TGTGCCTGGGCCCTTAGTGGGGCCCAGTACTTC. The full variable domain, rest sourced from reference TRBV30 and TRBJ2-5, is SQTIHQWPATLVQPVGSPLSLECTVEGTSNPNLYWYRQAAGRGLQLLFYSVGIGQISSEVPQNLSASRPQDRQFILSSKKLLLSDSGFYLCAWALSGAQYFGPGTRLLVL.

This clone was detected only a few times. The genes are TRBV11-2 and TRBJ1-5; D gene uncertain. Germline V CDR1 and CDR2: SGHAT, FQNNGV. V lost 0 bases and J lost 7, with 7 bases in between. The CDR3 extends over 13 amino acids. The CDR3 DNA reads TGTGCCAGCAGCTTAGATAGGACCCAGCCCCAGCATTTT. This encodes CASSLDRTQPQHF.

The CDR3 DNA is TGTGCCAGCAGCTTCGAGGCGGGGGGTCGGTACGAGCAGTACTTC. Its translation is CASSFEAGGRYEQYF. The chain has TRBV7-9 and TRBJ2-7; the match to TRBD2 covers 8 bases. Germline CDR1 is SEHNR and CDR2 is FQNEAQ (reference sequence). The J segment lost 4 bases and the V segment lost 3 bases, leaving 8 bases of the junction unmatched. The CDR3 sequence is 15 residues long.

The V call is TRBV7-6, the J call TRBJ2-7, with a possible D match to TRBD2 (7 bases). V lost 4 bases and J lost 4, with 11 bases in between. Germline values: CDR1 SGHVS, CDR2 FNYEAQ. CDR3 length: 13 amino acids. CDR3 bases: TGTGCCAGCAGCTACGGGGGGCTGTACGAGCAGTACTTC. Protein sequence: CASSYGGLYEQYF.

This clone was seen more than once but under ten times. The chain is built from TRBV7-2 and TRBJ1-4, with D hard to call. V was clipped by 2 bases and J by 8 bases, with 9 bases between them. The CDR3 length is 13 residues. Germline CDR1 and CDR2: SGHTA and FQGNSA. The CDR3, as DNA: TGTGCCAGCAGCTTACAGCCTGGAGAAAAACTGTTTTTT. Translation gives CASSLQPGEKLFF.

The chain is built from TRBV2 and TRBJ1-5, with D perhaps matching TRBD1 (6 bases). Between the trimmed V and J ends, which lost 4 bases and 5 bases, there was a span of 12 bases. Germline V gives CDR1 SNHLY, CDR2 FYNNEI. The CDR3 runs 14 residues. The DNA of the CDR3 is TGTGCCAGCAGTGGGACAGCGAGAGATCAGCCCCAGCATTTT. Translation gives CASSGTARDQPQHF.

This clone was seen more than once but under ten times. The chain has TRBV30 and TRBJ1-1; tentatively, D is TRBD1 (6 bases). Germline V gene lookup returns CDR1 GTSNPN and CDR2 SVGIG (reference sequence). V lost 5 bases to trimming and J lost 8 bases, with 15 bases between them. There are 12 residues in the CDR3. As DNA, the CDR3 is TGTGCCTGGGCCACCAGGGGTGGGGAAGCTTTCTTT. Encoded protein: CAWATRGGEAFF.

This clone was observed once. This chain links TRBV19 with TRBJ2-5; either TRBD1 or TRBD2 may supply D (6 bases each). The germline V and J ends were trimmed by 10 bases and 4 bases, with 13 bases remaining between them. This CDR3 contains 12 residues. Germline CDR1 is LNHDA and CDR2 is SQIVND (reference sequence). The CDR3 reads CATSRGRETQYF. The CDR3, as DNA: TGTGCCACCTCCCGGGGGCGAGAGACCCAGTACTTC.

The chain couples TRBV28 to TRBJ2-2; D remains ambiguous. The length of the CDR3 is 15 residues. Germline values: CDR1 MDHEN, CDR2 SYDVKM. With 3 bases removed from V and 4 bases from J, the gap between germline ends came to 12 bases. The CDR3 is CASSLRLELTGELFF. CDR3 in DNA: TGTGCCAGCAGTTTGCGGCTAGAGCTCACCGGGGAGCTGTTTTTT.

V is TRBV30 and J is TRBJ1-2; D might be TRBD1 (5 bases). Trimming removed 0 bases from V and 8 bases from J, with 19 bases in between. Per the germline V gene, CDR1 is GTSNPN and CDR2 is SVGIG (reference sequence). This CDR3 region has 15 residues. The CDR3 sequence is CAWSVVLDSTGGYTF. The CDR3 DNA reads as TGTGCCTGGAGTGTAGTCCTAGACAGCACGGGAGGCTACACCTTC.

The chain couples TRBV7-2 to TRBJ1-2; maybe TRBD1 (5 bases). V was shortened by 7 bases and J by 13 bases, with 22 bases between the two germline ends. Germline V gives CDR1 SGHTA, CDR2 FQGNSA. The length of the CDR3 is 13 residues. The CDR3 spells CASTIVGRDLFTF. As DNA, the CDR3 is TGTGCCAGCACCATAGTCGGCAGGGATCTCTTCACCTTC.

The chain couples TRBV14 to TRBJ1-5; D remains unclear. This CDR3 has 13 residues. CDR1 is SGHDN and CDR2 is FVKESK in the germline V gene. The V end lost 2 bases, the J end lost 5 bases, and 7 bases lay between the germline ends. The CDR3 region is CASSQYGDQPQHF. CDR3 bases: TGTGCCAGCAGCCAATATGGGGATCAGCCCCAGCATTTT.

The V and J genes are TRBV4-1 and TRBJ2-3, with D unclear. Germline values: CDR1 MGHRA, CDR2 YSYEKL. Trimming cost V 7 bases and J 5 bases, with 13 bases left between them. The CDR3 totals 13 residues. The CDR3 loop reads CASNRHPEDTQYF. The CDR3 DNA follows: TGCGCCAGCAACAGACATCCCGAAGATACGCAGTATTTT.

J is TRBJ1-1 and V is TRBV5-1, with 8 bases aligning to TRBD1. Losses at the gene ends were 4 bases for V and 1 base for J; bases not matched to a gene: 3. This CDR3 has 14 residues. Germline loops: CDR1 SGHRS, CDR2 YFSETQ. The CDR3 spells CASSDGTGNTEAFF. The CDR3 region has the DNA TGCGCCAGCAGCGACGGGACAGGGAACACTGAAGCTTTCTTT.

DNA for the CDR3: TGTGCCAGCAGCTTCGAAGGACGGAGGGGCTACACCTTC. Translation gives CASSFEGRRGYTF. The chain couples TRBV7-9 to TRBJ1-2, with D hard to call. Per the germline V gene, CDR1 is SEHNR and CDR2 is FQNEAQ (reference sequence). The V and J ends lost 3 bases and 8 bases respectively, with 13 bases between them. The CDR3 loop spans 13 amino acids.